This passage covers 29 T cell receptor beta chains from one sample sequenced in a study of identical twins. TCRdb re-derived calls from the 5' RACE reads in MiXCR, one entry per CDR3 protein. The sample consists of under 300,000 distinct CDR3 sequences, around 8.3% of them appearing once. The data also belong to a second study, concerning yellow fever vaccine responses in identical twins.

The sequenced sample was CD8+ T cells sorted from blood. The receptors stem from a woman aged 18-35 years in good health.

This clonotype was seen at least ten times. The rearrangement links TRBV27 to TRBJ2-7, with 7 bases aligning to TRBD2. CDR1 and CDR2 from the germline V gene are MNHEY and SMNVEV (reference sequence). V shed 2 bases, J shed 2 bases, and the junction held 6 bases outside the gene matches. The CDR3 covers 15 residues. The CDR3 region has the DNA TGTGCCAGCAGTTTAGGGGGGGGGAATACCTACGAGCAGTACTTC. Translation gives CASSLGGGNTYEQYF.

For this clonotype: At one end, the junction sequence differs from germline, possibly due to a read error. This rearrangement joins TRBV23-1 to TRBJ2-1, with 8 positions matching TRBD2. TRBV23-1 is annotated as an ORF whose role is uncertain. The CDR3 has 19 amino acids. The CDR3 spells CASSPSHVVAGSRSNEQFF. The CDR3 DNA is TGTGCCAGCAGTCCCTCGCATGTAGTAGCGGGATCACGGAGCAATGAGCAGTTCTTC.

This clonotype was seen a few times. V is TRBV25-1 and J is TRBJ2-2; the D is unclear. The CDR3 runs 14 residues. V was clipped by 4 bases and J by 0 bases, with 6 bases between them. Germline loops: CDR1 MGHDK, CDR2 SYGVNS. The CDR3 loop reads CASSVTANTGELFF. Written as DNA, the CDR3 is TGTGCCAGCAGTGTAACAGCGAACACCGGGGAGCTGTTTTTT.

This chain links TRBV12-3 or TRBV12-4 with TRBJ2-3; no clear D. Trimming pared 3 bases from V and 5 bases from J, leaving 9 bases between. There are 13 residues in the CDR3. CDR3 loop: CASSFWMRDTQYF. In DNA form, the CDR3 reads TGTGCCAGCAGTTTTTGGATGCGAGATACGCAGTATTTT.

V and J are TRBV6-1 and TRBJ2-5; 10 bases match TRBD1. This CDR3 has 17 residues. Per the germline V gene, CDR1 is MNHNS and CDR2 is SASEGT. V lost 7 bases to trimming and J lost 5 bases; unmatched junction nucleotides: 16. CDR3 amino acids: CASTDLNRDRGSETQYF. In DNA form, the CDR3 reads TGTGCCAGCACGGATTTGAACCGGGACAGGGGTTCGGAGACCCAGTACTTC.

This clonotype was detected many times. The gene calls are TRBV5-1 and TRBJ2-1; D possibly uses TRBD1 or TRBD2 (5 bases each). The CDR3 is made up of 13 amino acids. V dropped 4 bases and J dropped 9 bases, with 14 bases sitting between them. Germline lookup yields CDR1 SGHRS and CDR2 YFSETQ. The CDR3, as DNA: TGCGCCAGCAGCCCCTGGGGGAACGGTGAGCAGTTCTTC. This codes for CASSPWGNGEQFF.

The table lists this clonotype with a few counts. V and J are TRBV10-3 and TRBJ2-1; tentative D call: TRBD2 (6 bases). The germline V gene encodes CDR1 ENHRY and CDR2 SYGVKD. Trimming took 3 bases from V and 2 from J, leaving 17 bases between them. The CDR3 is 17 amino acids. CDR3 amino acids: CAISDTGLKVAYNEQFF. CDR3 nucleotides: TGTGCCATCAGTGACACCGGACTAAAAGTCGCCTACAATGAGCAGTTCTTC.

This clonotype was seen at least ten times. The chain has TRBV4-3 and TRBJ2-1; a possible D gene is TRBD2 (7 bases). CDR3 length equals 19 residues. Trimming removed 2 bases from V and 4 bases from J, with 24 bases in between. The germline CDR1 and CDR2 sequences are LGHNA and YSLEER. Here the CDR3 reads CASSQYRVGGGWEYNEQFF. The CDR3 DNA sequence: TGCGCCAGCAGCCAATACAGGGTTGGGGGGGGTTGGGAATACAATGAGCAGTTCTTC.

This clonotype has at least ten counts. V usage is TRBV29-1 and J usage is TRBJ2-1, with unresolved D. CDR3 length: 12 amino acids. Germline values: CDR1 SQVTM, CDR2 ANQGSEA. V was shortened by 7 bases and J by 4 bases, with 11 bases between the two germline ends. The CDR3 coding sequence is TGCAGCGCTTTGGAGAATTACAATGAGCAGTTCTTC. It translates to CSALENYNEQFF.

This clonotype was counted between two and nine times. V and J are TRBV11-2 and TRBJ2-1; 8 bases are shared with TRBD1. The germline CDR1 and CDR2 sequences are SGHAT and FQNNGV. Losses at the gene ends were 6 bases for V and 3 bases for J; bases not matched to a gene: 4. CDR3 size: 14 residues. CDR3 amino acids: CASSYGTGYNEQFF. The CDR3 nucleotides read TGTGCCAGCAGTTACGGGACAGGCTACAATGAGCAGTTCTTC. The full variable domain, rest sourced from reference TRBV11-2 and TRBJ2-1, is EAGVAQSPRYKIIEKRQSVAFWCNPISGHATLYWYQQILGQGPKLLIQFQNNGVVDDSQLPKDRFSAERLKGVDSTLKIQPAKLEDSAVYLCASSYGTGYNEQFFGPGTRLTVL.

This clonotype was seen many times. The chain couples TRBV5-1 to TRBJ2-2; the match to TRBD2 covers 14 bases. Germline V CDR1 and CDR2: SGHRS, YFSETQ. V gave up 6 bases and J gave up 0 bases; unmatched junction bases: 4. The CDR3 has 17 amino acids. The CDR3: CASKGTSGGPNTGELFF. For the CDR3, the DNA is TGCGCCAGCAAAGGGACTAGCGGGGGCCCGAACACCGGGGAGCTGTTTTTT.

The V and J genes are TRBV7-9 and TRBJ2-1; tentatively, D is TRBD1 (6 bases). This CDR3 comprises 13 residues. Germline CDR1 and CDR2: SEHNR and FQNEAQ (reference sequence). V shed 4 bases and J shed 8 bases, with 12 bases lying between them. The CDR3 nucleotides read TGTGCCAGCAGCTCCGCTGAGGGGGATGAGCAGTTCTTC. Amino acid sequence: CASSSAEGDEQFF.

This clonotype was found a few times. This chain links TRBV30 with TRBJ2-7; possibly TRBD1 for D (7 bases). Trimming cost V 3 bases and J 4 bases, with 16 bases left between them. This CDR3 has 14 amino acids. The germline V gene has CDR1 GTSNPN and CDR2 SVGIG (reference sequence). CDR3 nucleotide sequence: TGTGCCTGGAGCCGGGCGGGACAGAAATACGAGCAGTACTTC. The encoded protein is CAWSRAGQKYEQYF.

V usage is TRBV11-2 and J usage is TRBJ2-5; 8 nucleotides line up with TRBD1. V shed 3 bases, J shed 3 bases, and the junction held 3 bases outside the gene matches. This CDR3 region has 14 residues. Looked up from germline, CDR1 is SGHAT and CDR2 is FQNNGV. The CDR3 DNA is TGTGCCAGCAGCTTTCGGACAGGGAAAGAGACCCAGTACTTC. Translating it yields CASSFRTGKETQYF. The entire variable domain, with the rest obtained from reference TRBV11-2 and TRBJ2-5, is as follows: EAGVAQSPRYKIIEKRQSVAFWCNPISGHATLYWYQQILGQGPKLLIQFQNNGVVDDSQLPKDRFSAERLKGVDSTLKIQPAKLEDSAVYLCASSFRTGKETQYFGPGTRLLVL.

The chain joins TRBV28 to TRBJ2-3; TRBD1 matches at 11 bases. With V trimmed by 4 bases and J by 6 bases, 3 bases remained unmatched. The CDR3 is made up of 14 amino acids. Germline loops: CDR1 MDHEN, CDR2 SYDVKM. CDR3 amino acids: CASSSDRGHDTQYF. The CDR3 nucleotides are TGTGCCAGCAGTTCGGACAGGGGGCATGATACGCAGTATTTT.

This clonotype was counted ten times or more. The V call is TRBV12-3 or TRBV12-4, the J call TRBJ2-4; perhaps TRBD1 as D (5 bases). Between the trimmed V and J ends, which lost 5 bases and 9 bases, there was a span of 17 bases. CDR3 size: 14 residues. CDR3 nucleotides: TGTGCCAGCAGTACCTCTATGGTGGGGCCCATTCAGTACTTC. Protein sequence: CASSTSMVGPIQYF.

Only a few counts were recorded for this clonotype. The chain recombines TRBV4-3 with TRBJ1-2; 8 bases agree with TRBD1. With V trimmed by 3 bases and J by 7 bases, 10 bases remained unmatched. Germline-derived CDR1 and CDR2 are LGHNA and YSLEER. CDR3 length: 15 amino acids. The CDR3 DNA sequence: TGCGCCAGCAGCCAGGACAGGGCTAGGTCGACTGGCTACACCTTC. Its protein product is CASSQDRARSTGYTF.

This clonotype occurred a few times. The J gene is TRBJ2-7, the V gene TRBV7-8; a possible D gene is TRBD2 (5 bases). The CDR3 has 15 residues. Trimming shortened V by 4 bases and J by 0 bases, and 13 bases separated the two germline ends. CDR1 and CDR2 from the germline V gene are SGHVS and FQNEAQ. CDR3 coding DNA: TGTGCCAGCAGCTCCCTCACGGGGAGCTCCTACGAGCAGTACTTC. Amino acids: CASSSLTGSSYEQYF.

Only a few counts were recorded for this clonotype. The gene calls are TRBV28 and TRBJ2-1; possibly TRBD1 for D (5 bases). Germline values: CDR1 MDHEN, CDR2 SYDVKM. V dropped 4 bases and J dropped 14 bases, with 18 bases sitting between them. This CDR3 region has 13 residues. CDR3 region: CASSYTKTVGKFF. DNA of the CDR3: TGTGCCAGCAGTTATACCAAGACAGTCGGAAAGTTCTTC. Full variable domain (remainder filled in from reference TRBV28 and TRBJ2-1): DVKVTQSSRYLVKRTGEKVFLECVQDMDHENMFWYRQDPGLGLRLIYFSYDVKMKEKGDIPEGYSVSREKKERFSLILESASTNQTSMYLCASSYTKTVGKFFGPGTRLTVL.

There are a few counts of this clonotype. This chain joins TRBV5-6 and TRBJ2-7; no clear D gene. The CDR3 length is 13 residues. From germline, CDR1 is SGHDT and CDR2 YYEEEE. V lost 3 bases, J lost 0 bases, and 7 bases lay in between. Here the CDR3 DNA reads TGTGCCAGCAGCTATCGGGTCTCCTACGAGCAGTACTTC. This translates into CASSYRVSYEQYF. The full variable domain, with the rest looked up from reference TRBV5-6 and TRBJ2-7, is DAGVTQSPTHLIKTRGQQVTLRCSPKSGHDTVSWYQQALGQGPQFIFQYYEEEERQRGNFPDRFSGHQFPNYSSELNVNALLLGDSALYLCASSYRVSYEQYFGPGTRLTVT.

About this clonotype itself: A read error is possible here, since a much larger clone lies one base away. The chain has TRBV2 and TRBJ2-1; 10 bases are shared with TRBD2. The junction had 1 base not matched to a gene; V was cut back by 7 bases and J by 7 bases. The CDR3 sequence is 12 residues long. The V gene's germline CDR1 is SNHLY and CDR2 FYNNEI. The CDR3 region has the DNA TGTGCCAGCACGGGACTAGCGAATGAGCAGTTCTTC. It codes for CASTGLANEQFF. The entire variable domain, with the rest obtained from reference TRBV2 and TRBJ2-1, is as follows: EPEVTQTPSHQVTQMGQEVILRCVPISNHLYFYWYRQILGQKVEFLVSFYNNEISEKSEIFDDQFSVERPDGSNFTLKIRSTKLEDSAMYFCASTGLANEQFFGPGTRLTVL.

This clonotype was detected a few times. The chain employs TRBV4-3 and TRBJ2-3, with 9 bases aligning to TRBD1. Germline V gene lookup returns CDR1 LGHNA and CDR2 YSLEER. The ends lost 0 bases at V and 4 bases at J; junction bases unmatched: 8. The CDR3 totals 17 residues. This chain's CDR3 is CASSQDPTGGGADTQYF. Here the CDR3 DNA reads TGCGCCAGCAGCCAAGACCCGACAGGGGGGGGTGCAGATACGCAGTATTTT.

This clonotype was seen a few times. V and J are TRBV28 and TRBJ2-7, with D possibly being TRBD1 (6 bases). This CDR3 has 13 residues. V lost 8 bases, J lost 3 bases, and 14 bases lay in between. From germline, CDR1 is MDHEN and CDR2 SYDVKM. The CDR3 nucleotides read TGTGCCAGCGAGGGTCGGGACAACTACGAGCAGTACTTC. Translation gives CASEGRDNYEQYF.

In its sample, this clonotype was seen a few times. V gene TRBV7-2 combines with J gene TRBJ2-1; D remains unclear. The CDR3 length is 14 residues. CDR1 SGHTA and CDR2 FQGNSA come from the germline V gene. Trimming removed 1 base from V and 8 bases from J, with 12 bases in between. In DNA, the CDR3 is TGTGCCAGCAGCTTAGGCGGTCCGTGGGATGAGCAGTTCTTC. Its protein is CASSLGGPWDEQFF.

There are many counts of this clonotype. V usage is TRBV27 and J usage is TRBJ2-3; 8 nucleotides line up with TRBD1. V trimming: 6 bases; J trimming: 5 bases; junction bases outside the gene matches: 7. Germline V gives CDR1 MNHEY, CDR2 SMNVEV (reference sequence). CDR3 length: 14 amino acids. DNA of the CDR3: TGTGCCAGCAGCAGACAGGGGTCGGGAGATACGCAGTATTTT. Its translation is CASSRQGSGDTQYF.

This chain connects TRBV6-1 to TRBJ1-4; 9 nucleotides match TRBD1. The CDR3 contains 15 residues. CDR1 and CDR2 (germline): MNHNS, SASEGT. With 6 bases clipped from V and 7 bases from J, the junction kept 9 bases outside the gene matches. The CDR3 DNA reads as TGTGCCAGCAGACCCGGACAGGGGTTCATTGAAAAACTGTTTTTT. Translation gives CASRPGQGFIEKLFF.

J is TRBJ2-7 and V is TRBV21-1; the table assigns TRBD1, which was not confirmed against the DNA. TRBV21-1 is an annotated pseudogene. There are 14 residues in the CDR3. CDR3 sequence: CASSQGKVCHEQYF. CDR3 DNA sequence: TGTGCCAGCAGCCAGGGAAAGGTTTGCCACGAGCAGTACTTC.

This clonotype was seen many times. The chain recombines TRBV4-3 with TRBJ2-2, with unresolved D. V gave up 0 bases and J gave up 5 bases, with 7 bases separating them. The germline CDR1 and CDR2 sequences are LGHNA and YSLEER. CDR3 length: 14 residues. For the CDR3, the DNA is TGCGCCAGCAGCCAAGACTCGGATACCGGGGAGCTGTTTTTT. Translated: CASSQDSDTGELFF.

A few counts support this clonotype. The J gene is TRBJ2-7, the V gene TRBV7-2, with D perhaps TRBD1 or TRBD2 (5 bases each). With 3 bases removed from V and 3 bases from J, the gap between germline ends came to 9 bases. The germline CDR1 and CDR2 sequences are SGHTA and FQGNSA. This CDR3 contains 13 residues. CDR3 residues: CASSFRGDYEQYF. In nucleotides, the CDR3 is TGTGCCAGCAGCTTTAGAGGGGACTACGAGCAGTACTTC. Full variable domain (remainder filled in from reference TRBV7-2 and TRBJ2-7): GAGVSQSPSNKVTEKGKDVELRCDPISGHTALYWYRQSLGQGLEFLIYFQGNSAPDKSGLPSDRFSAERTGGSVSTLTIQRTQQEDSAVYLCASSFRGDYEQYFGPGTRLTVT.